The entry that follows covers one T cell receptor beta chain sequence. The CDR3 runs 15 residues. Germline V gene sequence: CDR1 MNHNS, CDR2 SASEGT. This sample was taken from a study of CD4 and CD8 cells across lung adenocarcinoma regions. TCRdb recomputed calls from the PCR reads with MiXCR, one row per CDR3 protein. The table records approximately 4,300 distinct CDR3 sequences, around 45% of them present only once. Localized lung adenocarcinoma, a non-small cell lung cancer, affected the donors. The sequenced sample was CD4+ T cells from the margin of a lung tumor. The gene calls are TRBV6-1 and TRBJ2-5; 8 bases are shared with TRBD1. The J call may be mistaken, given a closer DNA end match to TRBJ2-7. This TCR was sampled from a female donor with lung adenocarcinoma. The CD4 and CD8 labels of this study may be unreliable. The CDR3 bases are TGTGCCAGCAGTGCCCGGGACAGGTCTTCCTACGAGCAGTACTTC. It yields the protein CASSARDRSSYEQYF.